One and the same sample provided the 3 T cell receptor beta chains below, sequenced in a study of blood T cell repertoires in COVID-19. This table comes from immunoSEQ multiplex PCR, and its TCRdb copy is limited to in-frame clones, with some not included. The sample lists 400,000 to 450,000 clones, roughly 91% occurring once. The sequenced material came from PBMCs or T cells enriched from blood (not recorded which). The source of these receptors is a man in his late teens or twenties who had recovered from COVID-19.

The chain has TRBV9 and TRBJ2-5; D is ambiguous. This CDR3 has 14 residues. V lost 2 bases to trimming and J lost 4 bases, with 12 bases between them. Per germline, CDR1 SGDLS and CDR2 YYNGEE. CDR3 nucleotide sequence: TGTGCCAGCAGCGTCTCAGTGGTTGGAGAGACCCAGTACTTC. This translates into CASSVSVVGETQYF.

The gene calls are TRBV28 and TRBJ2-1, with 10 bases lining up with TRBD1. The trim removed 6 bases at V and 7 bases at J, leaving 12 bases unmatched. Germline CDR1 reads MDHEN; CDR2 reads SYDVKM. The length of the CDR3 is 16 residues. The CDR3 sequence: CASRVPGTGVGNEQFF. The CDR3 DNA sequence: TGTGCCAGCAGGGTACCCGGGACAGGGGTCGGAAATGAGCAGTTCTTC. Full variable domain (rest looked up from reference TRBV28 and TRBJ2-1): DVKVTQSSRYLVKRTGEKVFLECVQDMDHENMFWYRQDPGLGLRLIYFSYDVKMKEKGDIPEGYSVSREKKERFSLILESASTNQTSMYLCASRVPGTGVGNEQFFGPGTRLTVL.

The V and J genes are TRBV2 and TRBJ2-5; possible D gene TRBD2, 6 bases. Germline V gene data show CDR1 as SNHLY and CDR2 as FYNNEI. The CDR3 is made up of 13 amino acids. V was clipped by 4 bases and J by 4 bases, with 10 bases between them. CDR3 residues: CASSGEVGETQYF. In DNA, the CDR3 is TGTGCCAGCAGTGGGGAGGTTGGAGAGACCCAGTACTTC. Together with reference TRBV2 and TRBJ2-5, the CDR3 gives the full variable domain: EPEVTQTPSHQVTQMGQEVILRCVPISNHLYFYWYRQILGQKVEFLVSFYNNEISEKSEIFDDQFSVERPDGSNFTLKIRSTKLEDSAMYFCASSGEVGETQYFGPGTRLLVL.